This T cell receptor beta chain was captured by sequencing in a study of blood T cell repertoires in COVID-19. About the study: COVID-19 samples from acute and convalescent phases originated in the United States, Italy and Spain. From T cells, B-cell-depleted T cells, or PBMCs came the material, which was cDNA or gDNA.

In the original analysis: Amplifying reference gene primers gave estimates of nucleated cell counts. The data were produced by immunoSEQ multiplex PCR, yet TCRdb's version contains in-frame clones alone and is incomplete. The DNA gave D and trimming, while V, J and clone size come from that table. The data contain 150,000 to 190,000 clones, 80% of them singletons. The CDR3 consists of 14 residues. Germline V lookup: CDR1 MNHEY, CDR2 SVGAGI. The V end was cut by 5 bases, the J end by 3 bases, with 11 bases between. The TCR originated in a man aged 55 to 70 with acute or convalescent COVID-19. This chain connects TRBV6-5 to TRBJ2-4; D is possibly TRBD1 (5 bases). The sequencing sample was made of peripheral blood. For the CDR3, the DNA is TGTGCCAGCAGTCAGGGTTCAGGCAAAAACATTCAGTACTTC. Protein sequence: CASSQGSGKNIQYF.